The subject of this entry is one T cell receptor beta chain. Its antigen remains unidentified. The use of genomic DNA as template underpinned the TCR beta VDJ and CDR3 profiling. TCRdb re-analysed the reads in MiXCR, keeping a single row per CDR3 protein. The data show approximately 45,000 distinct CDR3 sequences, approximately 78% seen once. CDR1 SGHNT and CDR2 YENEEA come from the germline V gene. The CDR3 totals 14 residues. Trimming left V 1 base short and J 7 bases short, with 12 bases between. This sample was taken from a study of CD8+CD57+ T cells in acquired aplastic anemia. Study-level background: Sorted cells (CD4+ and CD8+) yielded DNA amounts that averaged about 2.9 ug. Healthy-donor CD4+ cells averaged roughly 11 million reads. The study, taken as a whole, reports: Common to patients and controls were twenty-nine CD8+ CDR3 sequences.

The chain recombines TRBV11-3 with TRBJ2-3; the D call may be TRBD1 or TRBD2 (6 bases each). This TCR was sampled from a human donor in good health, serving as a control. Sequencing was done on a sample of sorted CD4+, CD8+, or CD8+CD57+ T cells (not recorded which) from PBMCs. The CDR3 nucleotides read TGTGCCAGCAGCTTAGTATGGGGGGCGAATACGCAGTATTTT. Translating gives CASSLVWGANTQYF. The whole variable domain, remainder taken from reference TRBV11-3 and TRBJ2-3, is EAGVVQSPRYKIIEKKQPVAFWCNPISGHNTLYWYLQNLGQGPELLIRYENEEAVDDSQLPKDRFSAERLKGVDSTLKIQPAELGDSAVYLCASSLVWGANTQYFGPGTRLTVL.